One and the same sample provided the 23 T cell receptor beta chains below, sequenced in a study of cytomegalovirus exposure and HLA in healthy donors. Primers for the PCR totalled 60 Vbeta and 13 Jbeta. The assay was immunoSEQ multiplex PCR, and TCRdb's table has in-frame clones only and misses some. The sample yields 99,000 or so clones, 78% seen once. The material sequenced was PBMCs. Every receptor here comes from a woman in her forties in good health and CMV-seronegative.

This chain joins TRBV15 and TRBJ1-2, with 9 positions matching TRBD1. V lost 6 bases to trimming and J lost 3 bases; unmatched junction nucleotides: 5. The germline V gene encodes CDR1 LNHNV and CDR2 YYDKDF (reference sequence). The CDR3 consists of 14 residues. CDR3 DNA sequence: TGTGCCACCAGGACAGGGGGATTGGACTATGGCTACACCTTC. This codes for CATRTGGLDYGYTF.

The rearrangement joins TRBV28 to TRBJ1-5, with 7 bases fitting TRBD1. This CDR3 is 15 amino acids long. The germline V gene has CDR1 MDHEN and CDR2 SYDVKM. Trimming at V came to 2 bases and at J to 6 bases, leaving 7 bases not matched to a gene. CDR3 in amino acids: CASSLRQGSSQPQHF. Written as DNA, the CDR3 is TGTGCCAGCAGTTTACGACAGGGATCCAGTCAGCCCCAGCATTTT. The variable domain in full, completed from reference TRBV28 and TRBJ1-5, reads DVKVTQSSRYLVKRTGEKVFLECVQDMDHENMFWYRQDPGLGLRLIYFSYDVKMKEKGDIPEGYSVSREKKERFSLILESASTNQTSMYLCASSLRQGSSQPQHFGDGTRLSIL.

V and J are TRBV19 and TRBJ2-1, with D perhaps TRBD1 (5 bases). V was pared by 3 bases and J by 4 bases, with 16 bases between. The CDR3 contains 16 residues. Germline V gene lookup returns CDR1 LNHDA and CDR2 SQIVND (reference sequence). This chain's CDR3 is CASSITPRGLYNEQFF. In DNA, the CDR3 is TGTGCCAGTAGTATCACTCCTAGGGGTTTGTACAATGAGCAGTTCTTC.

The table lists this clone with a count of one. V gene TRBV28 combines with J gene TRBJ2-6; D remains ambiguous. Trimming stripped 5 bases from V and 1 base from J, with 9 bases between. The CDR3 is made up of 15 amino acids. Germline CDR1 is MDHEN and CDR2 is SYDVKM. Here the CDR3 DNA reads TGTGCCAGCAGTCAACCAGGATCTGGGGCCAACGTCCTGACTTTC. Protein product: CASSQPGSGANVLTF.

This chain joins TRBV28 and TRBJ1-5; D is unresolved. The CDR3 loop spans 19 amino acids. V gave up 6 bases and J gave up 0 bases, with 24 bases separating them. CDR1 and CDR2 from the germline V gene are MDHEN and SYDVKM. This CDR3 reads CASRIAPLGYDYSNQPQHF. CDR3 DNA: TGTGCCAGCAGGATAGCCCCCCTGGGTTACGATTATAGCAATCAGCCCCAGCATTTT.

The rearrangement uses TRBV10-3 and TRBJ2-5; tentative D call: TRBD1 (5 bases). Germline V CDR1 and CDR2: ENHRY, SYGVKD. The CDR3 is 11 amino acids. V was pared by 3 bases and J by 7 bases, with 6 bases between. CDR3 sequence: CAISDTGTQYF. DNA of the CDR3: TGTGCCATCAGTGACACAGGGACCCAGTACTTC.

This rearrangement joins TRBV19 to TRBJ2-1; perhaps TRBD1 as D (5 bases). CDR1 LNHDA and CDR2 SQIVND come from the germline V gene (reference sequence). This CDR3 spans 12 amino acids. V shed 3 bases and J shed 6 bases, with 6 bases lying between them. The CDR3 loop is CASSMTANEQFF. The DNA for the CDR3 is TGTGCCAGTAGTATGACAGCCAATGAGCAGTTCTTC.

The V and J genes are TRBV5-1 and TRBJ2-5; D gene ambiguous. The J call may not be correct, given that the DNA end is closer to TRBJ2-7. The CDR3 consists of 11 residues. CDR1 is SGHRS and CDR2 is YFSETQ in the germline V gene. The CDR3, as DNA: TGCGCCAGCAGCCGAGGATACGAGCAGTACTTC. The encoded protein is CASSRGYEQYF.

This chain uses TRBV28 with TRBJ2-1; the match to TRBD1 covers 7 bases. V lost 5 bases and J lost 0; bases outside the gene matches: 4. Germline V CDR1 and CDR2: MDHEN, SYDVKM. The CDR3 is 15 amino acids. This CDR3 is CASSHGTDSYNEQFF. The CDR3, as DNA: TGTGCCAGCAGTCATGGGACAGACTCCTACAATGAGCAGTTCTTC.

The CDR3 reads CASSAGTSGHNEQFF. CDR3 in DNA: TGTGCCAGCAGTGCGGGGACTAGCGGCCACAATGAGCAGTTCTTC. J is TRBJ2-1 and V is TRBV27; the match to TRBD2 covers 11 bases. The CDR3 extends over 15 amino acids. Germline CDR1 is MNHEY and CDR2 is SMNVEV (reference sequence). V shed 5 bases and J 5 bases; nucleotides not matched to a gene: 5.

The V gene is TRBV29-1, the J gene TRBJ1-1; 7 bases match TRBD1. The trim removed 6 bases at V and 1 base at J, leaving 5 bases unmatched. The CDR3 runs 13 residues. Germline V gene sequence: CDR1 SQVTM, CDR2 ANQGSEA. The CDR3 region is CSVATGKNTEAFF. CDR3 in DNA: TGCAGCGTCGCGACAGGGAAGAACACTGAAGCTTTCTTT.

The chain employs TRBV5-1 and TRBJ1-2; D gene uncertain. Germline loops: CDR1 SGHRS, CDR2 YFSETQ. The CDR3 has 14 residues. Trimming shortened V by 4 bases and J by 8 bases, and 18 bases separated the two germline ends. CDR3 coding DNA: TGCGCCAGCAGCCAACTTTTGGGGAGTGAAGGCTACACCTTC. It specifies CASSQLLGSEGYTF.

The chain links TRBV7-9 to TRBJ2-7; 8 positions match TRBD1. V dropped 11 bases and J dropped 3; count of bases not matched to a gene: 9. CDR1 and CDR2 from the germline V gene are SEHNR and FQNEAQ (reference sequence). This CDR3 spans 13 amino acids. In nucleotides, the CDR3 is TGTGCCCATACCGAAGGACAGGGCTACGAGCAGTACTTC. Translation gives CAHTEGQGYEQYF.

The sample holds one count of this clone. An end of the junction does not agree with germline; a read error may underlie this. The chain combines TRBV7-9 with TRBJ1-1, with 8 bases aligning to TRBD1. The length of the CDR3 is 14 residues. Germline-derived CDR1 and CDR2 are SEHNR and FQNEAQ (reference sequence). CDR3 loop: CASILQGENTEAFF. The CDR3 DNA follows: TGTGCCAGCATCTTACAGGGGGAGAACACTGAAGCTTTCTTT.

The rearrangement links TRBV7-2 to TRBJ1-6; a weak D match, TRBD1 (6 bases). The CDR3 is made up of 18 amino acids. Between the trimmed V and J ends, which lost 3 bases and 6 bases, there was a span of 21 bases. The germline V gene has CDR1 SGHTA and CDR2 FQGNSA. Here the CDR3 reads CASSFYRDYRSLNSPLHF. The DNA of the CDR3 is TGTGCCAGCAGCTTCTACAGGGATTACCGATCCCTTAATTCACCCCTCCACTTT.

The chain combines TRBV7-2 with TRBJ2-1, with TRBD2 matching 10 bases. Germline CDR1 reads SGHTA; CDR2 reads FQGNSA. J was trimmed by 8 bases and V by 3 bases; bases with no gene match: 7. This CDR3 is built from 15 residues. CDR3 residues: CASSFGSGRLHEQFF. DNA of the CDR3: TGTGCCAGCAGCTTCGGTAGCGGGAGGCTCCATGAGCAGTTCTTC.

The chain is built from TRBV7-9 and TRBJ1-2; D gene uncertain. This CDR3 comprises 14 residues. Germline V CDR1 and CDR2: SEHNR, FQNEAQ (reference sequence). V was shortened by 0 bases and J by 2 bases, with 7 bases between the two germline ends. DNA of the CDR3: TGTGCCAGCAGCTTAGCAACACAGAACTATGGCTACACCTTC. Its translation: CASSLATQNYGYTF.

This clone was seen a few times. The chain is built from TRBV5-6 and TRBJ1-1, with TRBD1 as a possible D gene (6 bases). CDR3 length: 16 residues. V was cut by 0 bases and J by 8 bases, with 20 bases left in between. CDR1 is SGHDT, CDR2 YYEEEE, per germline. CDR3 coding DNA: TGTGCCAGCAGCTTGGCCGGAACGATCGGGACACAAGAAGCTTTCTTT. It specifies CASSLAGTIGTQEAFF.

This clone was detected once. A read error may produce the germline difference seen at one junction end. This chain connects TRBV7-9 to TRBJ2-5; 10 bases map to TRBD1. Germline CDR1 is SEHNR and CDR2 is FQNEAQ (reference sequence). The CDR3 covers 16 residues. The CDR3 loop is CSSSPPPTGGRETQYF. DNA of the CDR3: TGTTCCAGCAGCCCCCCCCCGACAGGGGGCCGAGAGACCCAGTACTTC.

The rearrangement joins TRBV2 to TRBJ2-7; 12 bases are shared with TRBD1. From germline, CDR1 is SNHLY and CDR2 FYNNEI. V shed 6 bases and J 4 bases; nucleotides not matched to a gene: 16. The CDR3 contains 18 residues. The CDR3 loop is CASRPGTGGLYVMYEQYF. In DNA, the CDR3 is TGTGCCAGCAGGCCCGGGACAGGGGGCCTCTATGTAATGTACGAGCAGTACTTC.

The V call is TRBV15, the J call TRBJ2-1, with a tentative D call TRBD2 (6 bases). This CDR3 has 14 amino acids. V lost 1 base and J 5 bases, leaving 9 bases between the germline ends. Per germline, CDR1 LNHNV and CDR2 YYDKDF (reference sequence). CDR3 sequence: CATSRVTGDNEQFF. The CDR3 nucleotides read TGTGCCACCAGCAGAGTTACGGGGGACAATGAGCAGTTCTTC.

V usage is TRBV4-3 and J usage is TRBJ2-2; D call uncertain. V lost 1 base to trimming and J lost 5 bases, with 8 bases between them. The CDR3 consists of 14 residues. Germline lookup yields CDR1 LGHNA and CDR2 YSLEER. Here the CDR3 DNA reads TGCGCCAGCAGCCAAGGTATACGGACCGGGGAGCTGTTTTTT. Protein product: CASSQGIRTGELFF.

V usage is TRBV7-8 and J usage is TRBJ2-1; possibly TRBD2 for D (6 bases). The germline V gene encodes CDR1 SGHVS and CDR2 FQNEAQ. The CDR3 runs to 14 residues. Between the trimmed V and J ends, which lost 1 base and 5 bases, there was a span of 9 bases. The CDR3 is CASSLVTGDNEQFF. CDR3 in DNA: TGTGCCAGCAGCTTAGTTACGGGGGACAATGAGCAGTTCTTC.